A single sample gave rise to the 20 T cell receptor beta chains below, sequenced in a study of blood T cell repertoires in COVID-19. Sequenced by immunoSEQ multiplex PCR; TCRdb stores in-frame clones only, minus some. The sample holds 200,000 to 300,000 clones; approximately 80% are singletons and the top ten take 4% to 5%. Input material: peripheral blood. The receptor set was obtained from a woman in her 70s with acute or convalescent COVID-19.

The chain recombines TRBV6-5 with TRBJ1-5; 8 bases line up with TRBD1. Losses at the gene ends were 7 bases for V and 2 bases for J; bases not matched to a gene: 4. Germline-derived CDR1 and CDR2 are MNHEY and SVGAGI. The CDR3 is 14 amino acids. Here the CDR3 DNA reads TGTGCCAGCACCCCGGGACAGGGCAATCAGCCCCAGCATTTT. It is translated as CASTPGQGNQPQHF.

The CDR3 is CASSLDLLRQGSGYTF. The CDR3 DNA is TGTGCCAGCAGCTTAGATCTCCTCCGACAGGGTAGTGGCTACACCTTC. This chain joins TRBV11-2 and TRBJ1-2; 7 nucleotides match TRBD1. CDR3 length equals 16 residues. CDR1 and CDR2 (germline): SGHAT, FQNNGV. V lost 0 bases and J lost 7; bases outside the gene matches: 11.

This chain links TRBV7-2 with TRBJ2-3; 8 bases are a match to TRBD2. CDR3 length: 16 residues. V gave up 5 bases and J gave up 6 bases; unmatched junction bases: 13. The germline CDR1 and CDR2 sequences are SGHTA and FQGNSA. CDR3 nucleotides: TGTGCCAGCAGCCTCCGGGGCGGGGGGACCAGGGATACGCAGTATTTT. Translation gives CASSLRGGGTRDTQYF.

This clone has just a few counts. The CDR3 reads CASSIGTVDEQYF. CDR3 nucleotide sequence: TGTGCCAGCAGTATAGGGACAGTCGACGAGCAGTACTTC. The chain couples TRBV2 to TRBJ2-7; 7 bases are a match to TRBD1. The J segment lost 5 bases and the V segment lost 5 bases, leaving 6 bases of the junction unmatched. Germline V gives CDR1 SNHLY, CDR2 FYNNEI. CDR3 length: 13 residues.

The chain links TRBV5-4 to TRBJ2-7; TRBD2 matches at 12 bases. Trimming removed 0 bases from V and 4 bases from J; junction bases left unmatched: 11. The CDR3 consists of 18 residues. The germline V gene has CDR1 SGHNT and CDR2 YYREEE (reference sequence). CDR3 loop: CASSLDGTSGLGGYEQYF. DNA for the CDR3: TGTGCCAGCAGCTTGGATGGGACTAGCGGGCTAGGGGGGTACGAGCAGTACTTC.

V and J are TRBV4-3 and TRBJ1-1, with 8 bases that match TRBD1. The CDR3 is 18 amino acids. Trimming took 1 base from V and 0 from J; bases not matched to a gene: 10. Looked up from germline, CDR1 is LGHNA and CDR2 is YSLEER. The CDR3 loop is CASSQAADRGRMNTEAFF. CDR3 bases: TGCGCCAGCAGCCAAGCGGCAGACAGGGGCCGGATGAACACTGAAGCTTTCTTT.

The rearrangement links TRBV9 to TRBJ1-1; D possibly corresponds to TRBD1 (6 bases). The CDR3 contains 15 residues. CDR1 and CDR2 from the germline V gene are SGDLS and YYNGEE. The germline V and J ends were trimmed by 0 bases and 6 bases, with 15 bases remaining between them. CDR3 in amino acids: CASSVAGQGLAEAFF. Here the CDR3 DNA reads TGTGCCAGCAGCGTAGCAGGGCAGGGGCTGGCTGAAGCTTTCTTT.

The V call is TRBV9, the J call TRBJ1-1; D ambiguous. V lost 3 bases and J 2 bases, leaving 8 bases between the germline ends. The CDR3 covers 13 residues. Germline values: CDR1 SGDLS, CDR2 YYNGEE. CDR3 sequence reads: CASSDRPNTEAFF. The CDR3 nucleotides read TGTGCCAGCAGCGACAGACCCAACACTGAAGCTTTCTTT.

J is TRBJ1-5 and V is TRBV7-2; TRBD1 agrees at 10 bases. This CDR3 contains 16 residues. Germline-derived CDR1 and CDR2 are SGHTA and FQGNSA. The V gene end was trimmed by 5 bases and the J gene end by 3 bases; junction bases not matched to a gene: 7. CDR3 residues: CASSAPGTGVNQPQHF. The CDR3, as DNA: TGTGCCAGCAGCGCACCCGGGACAGGGGTCAATCAGCCCCAGCATTTT.

This clone was observed a handful of times. The rearrangement joins TRBV7-2 to TRBJ1-5; D not resolved. Germline V CDR1 and CDR2: SGHTA, FQGNSA. V shed 2 bases and J shed 0 bases, with 11 bases lying between them. The CDR3 runs 16 residues. Here the CDR3 reads CASSLFRSYSNQPQHF. CDR3 in DNA: TGTGCCAGCAGCTTATTCCGGAGCTATAGCAATCAGCCCCAGCATTTT.

The CDR3 DNA is TGTGCCATCAGTGAGTCTCGGGGGTCGGAGGACACCATATATTTT. Its translation: CAISESRGSEDTIYF. The chain employs TRBV10-3 and TRBJ1-3, with D possibly being TRBD1 (5 bases). V dropped 0 bases and J dropped 8 bases, with 14 bases sitting between them. The CDR3 sequence is 15 residues long. Germline V CDR1 and CDR2: ENHRY, SYGVKD.

The chain recombines TRBV6-2 or TRBV6-3 with TRBJ2-7; D not certain. V gave up 5 bases and J gave up 3 bases, with 14 bases separating them. This CDR3 region has 14 residues. Per germline, CDR1 MNHEY and CDR2 SVGEGT. For the CDR3, the DNA is TGTGCCAGCAGTGAGACGGGTCACTACTACGAGCAGTACTTC. As protein: CASSETGHYYEQYF.

The chain carries TRBV5-4 and TRBJ1-3; D remains ambiguous. The V end was cut by 3 bases, the J end by 0 bases, with 10 bases between. CDR3 length equals 15 residues. Germline lookup yields CDR1 SGHNT and CDR2 YYREEE (reference sequence). The CDR3 coding sequence is TGTGCCAGCAGCTCCCAGTCGTCCTCTGGAAACACCATATATTTT. Translating gives CASSSQSSSGNTIYF.

The genes are TRBV3-1 (or the pseudogene TRBV3-2) and TRBJ2-3; TRBD2 matches 16 bases. CDR3 size: 18 residues. V was clipped by 4 bases and J by 0 bases; unmatched bases: 4. In germline, CDR1 is LGHDT, CDR2 YNNKEL (reference sequence). CDR3 nucleotides: TGTGCCAGCAGCCCGGGACTAGCGGGGGGGACTAGCACAGATACGCAGTATTTT. It yields the protein CASSPGLAGGTSTDTQYF.

This clone was counted once. CDR3 coding DNA: TGTGCCAGCAGTGGAACCGTAACGGGGAACACTGAAGCTTTCTTT. It is translated as CASSGTVTGNTEAFF. V and J are TRBV25-1 and TRBJ1-1; D is unclear. V was cut by 4 bases and J by 1 base, with 13 bases left in between. The CDR3 consists of 15 residues. Germline V gene sequence: CDR1 MGHDK, CDR2 SYGVNS.

This chain connects TRBV4-3 to TRBJ2-7, with 8 bases aligning to TRBD1. Germline V CDR1 and CDR2: LGHNA, YSLEER. Losses at the gene ends were 4 bases for V and 6 bases for J; bases not matched to a gene: 5. The CDR3 extends over 13 amino acids. The CDR3 DNA reads as TGCGCCAGCAGCCGTCGACAGGGGACCGAGCAGTACTTC. Encoded protein: CASSRRQGTEQYF.

The chain couples TRBV6-2 or TRBV6-3 to TRBJ2-3; D is uncertain. The germline V gene has CDR1 MNHEY and CDR2 SVGEGT. The V gene lost 2 bases and the J gene lost 2 bases, with 17 bases spanning the gap. CDR3 length: 17 residues. DNA for the CDR3: TGTGCCAGCAGTTACCCAATCACAGAGATTAACACAGATACGCAGTATTTT. It codes for CASSYPITEINTDTQYF.

This clone was counted a few times. The chain is built from TRBV28 and TRBJ1-2; tentative D call: TRBD1 (5 bases). Trimming left V 3 bases short and J 6 bases short, with 26 bases between. The CDR3 runs to 18 residues. Germline values: CDR1 MDHEN, CDR2 SYDVKM. The CDR3 is CASSFPAGFLTRPNGYTF. CDR3 coding DNA: TGTGCCAGCAGTTTCCCGGCAGGGTTCTTAACCCGCCCGAATGGCTACACCTTC.

The CDR3 coding sequence is TGTGCCAGCAGTTTTCAGGGGCAGGGTGAAGCTTTCTTT. Translation: CASSFQGQGEAFF. V is TRBV12-3 or TRBV12-4 and J is TRBJ1-1; D perhaps matches TRBD1 (6 bases). The CDR3 extends over 13 amino acids. Trimming shortened V by 3 bases and J by 7 bases, and 12 bases separated the two germline ends.

J is TRBJ2-1 and V is TRBV19; maybe TRBD1 (6 bases). This CDR3 has 13 residues. Germline loops: CDR1 LNHDA, CDR2 SQIVND (reference sequence). Trimming left V 6 bases short and J 2 bases short, with 8 bases between. The CDR3 loop is CASRDSAYNEQFF. CDR3 bases: TGTGCCAGTAGGGACAGCGCCTACAATGAGCAGTTCTTC.